This T cell receptor (beta chain) was captured in a study of cytomegalovirus exposure and HLA in healthy donors. Measured with immunoSEQ multiplex PCR; TCRdb has only the in-frame clones, and not every one. The sample has about 110,000 clones; roughly 90% are singletons. V gave up 6 bases and J gave up 6 bases; unmatched junction bases: 4. Germline values: CDR1 MRHNA, CDR2 SNTAGT. The CDR3 consists of 14 residues. Study-level points and caveats: The study put 150 to 200 TCR beta chains on its list as cytomegalovirus-associated.

On this clone itself: Its antigen is undetermined.

The TCR comes from a woman aged 25-40 years in good health and CMV-seropositive. Material for sequencing was PBMCs. This chain joins TRBV6-4 and TRBJ2-1; 11 bases fit TRBD1. The CDR3 spells CASSPGTGGNEQFF. For the CDR3, the DNA is TGTGCCAGCAGCCCCGGGACAGGGGGCAATGAGCAGTTCTTC.